Each of the 29 T cell receptor beta chains below was sequenced from the same sample in a study of cytomegalovirus exposure and HLA in healthy donors. PCR used 60 Vbeta primers and 13 Jbeta primers. Profiling relied on immunoSEQ multiplex PCR, and the TCRdb table lists in-frame clones only, not all of them. This table has about 120,000 clones, 50% to 65% appearing once. Sequencing used PBMCs. The receptors derive from a woman aged 40 to 49 in good health and CMV-seropositive.

The chain links TRBV6-1 to TRBJ2-5; TRBD2 agrees at 10 bases. Trimming cost V 6 bases and J 5 bases; bases outside gene matches: 3. CDR1 is MNHNS and CDR2 is SASEGT in the germline V gene. There are 13 residues in the CDR3. Here the CDR3 DNA reads TGTGCCAGCAGGCTAGCGGGAGCTGAGACCCAGTACTTC. Translation gives CASRLAGAETQYF.

This clone was seen only once. The chain joins TRBV28 to TRBJ2-7; a possible D gene is TRBD2 (6 bases). V was shortened by 6 bases and J by 4 bases, with 16 bases between the two germline ends. Germline values: CDR1 MDHEN, CDR2 SYDVKM. The CDR3 consists of 14 residues. The chain's CDR3 is CASRMAGAGYEQYF. For the CDR3, the DNA is TGTGCCAGCAGAATGGCAGGCGCGGGATACGAGCAGTACTTC.

This sequence joins TRBV9 and TRBJ2-2; D is uncertain. This CDR3 contains 16 residues. Between the trimmed V and J ends, which lost 0 bases and 4 bases, there was a span of 13 bases. CDR1 and CDR2 from the germline V gene are SGDLS and YYNGEE. CDR3 region: CASSVAFYSGTGELFF. CDR3 bases: TGTGCCAGCAGCGTAGCTTTTTATTCAGGCACCGGGGAGCTGTTTTTT.

This clone appeared a few times. The chain is built from TRBV5-1 and TRBJ1-4; 8 nucleotides align to TRBD1. Per the germline V gene, CDR1 is SGHRS and CDR2 is YFSETQ. The CDR3 is 14 residues long. The J segment lost 6 bases and the V segment lost 3 bases, leaving 4 bases of the junction unmatched. CDR3 residues: CASSSQGADEKLFF. CDR3 sequence (DNA): TGCGCCAGCAGCTCCCAGGGGGCTGATGAAAAACTGTTTTTT.

This clone was counted a single time. The chain employs TRBV7-9 and TRBJ1-1, with 7 bases identical to TRBD1. The germline V gene encodes CDR1 SEHNR and CDR2 FQNEAQ (reference sequence). This CDR3 is built from 11 residues. J lost 6 bases, V lost 5 bases, and 0 bases had no gene match. CDR3 residues: CASSRGPEAFF. The CDR3 nucleotides are TGTGCCAGCAGCAGGGGGCCTGAAGCTTTCTTT.

This clone showed up just a few times. V gene TRBV10-3 combines with J gene TRBJ2-5; TRBD2 matches 8 bases. Germline lookup yields CDR1 ENHRY and CDR2 SYGVKD. V gave up 5 bases and J gave up 2 bases; unmatched junction bases: 4. The CDR3 totals 14 residues. The CDR3 coding sequence is TGTGCCATCAGTTTACTAGCGGATCAAGAGACCCAGTACTTC. Encoded protein: CAISLLADQETQYF.

The chain combines TRBV2 with TRBJ2-3, with TRBD2 identical over 8 bases. Germline assignment: CDR1 SNHLY and CDR2 FYNNEI. This CDR3 has 20 amino acids. V lost 0 bases to trimming and J lost 2 bases; unmatched junction nucleotides: 16. This CDR3 reads CASSEAFRFGGDLNTDTQYF. CDR3 in DNA: TGTGCCAGCAGTGAAGCGTTCCGATTCGGGGGGGACCTCAACACAGATACGCAGTATTTT.

V and J are TRBV2 and TRBJ2-2; 8 nucleotides align to TRBD2. The ends lost 4 bases at V and 1 base at J; junction bases unmatched: 8. Germline V gene sequence: CDR1 SNHLY, CDR2 FYNNEI. This CDR3 contains 17 residues. The CDR3 sequence: CASSVQAGGGNTGELFF. For the CDR3, the DNA is TGTGCCAGCAGTGTTCAGGCGGGAGGAGGGAACACCGGGGAGCTGTTTTTT.

This clone was observed a few times. V gene TRBV6-1 combines with J gene TRBJ2-7, with TRBD2 matching 8 bases. The CDR3 length is 16 residues. Germline trimming cut 4 bases from V and 2 bases from J; bases unmatched to any gene: 10. The germline CDR1 and CDR2 sequences are MNHNS and SASEGT. CDR3 amino acids: CASSVFRTGGTYEQYF. In nucleotides, the CDR3 is TGTGCCAGCAGTGTTTTCAGGACGGGAGGGACCTACGAGCAGTACTTC.

The chain recombines TRBV18 with TRBJ2-7, with 8 nucleotides matching TRBD1. The CDR3 is 14 amino acids. J was trimmed by 5 bases and V by 2 bases; bases with no gene match: 5. The germline CDR1 and CDR2 sequences are KGHSH and LQKENI. This chain's CDR3 is CASSPRDRLNEQYF. In nucleotides, the CDR3 is TGTGCCAGCTCACCAAGGGACAGGTTAAACGAGCAGTACTTC. Variable domain in full (rest from reference TRBV18 and TRBJ2-7): NAGVMQNPRHLVRRRGQEARLRCSPMKGHSHVYWYRQLPEEGLKFMVYLQKENIIDESGMPKERFSAEFPKEGPSILRIQQVVRGDSAAYFCASSPRDRLNEQYFGPGTRLTVT.

The J gene is TRBJ2-7, the V gene TRBV7-2; D is perhaps TRBD2 (6 bases). The CDR3 is 16 amino acids. V dropped 1 base and J dropped 0 bases, with 13 bases sitting between them. Germline V lookup: CDR1 SGHTA, CDR2 FQGNSA. In nucleotides, the CDR3 is TGTGCCAGCAGCTTAGACCCGGGAGCGTTCTCCTACGAGCAGTACTTC. It encodes CASSLDPGAFSYEQYF.

The V and J genes are TRBV6-1 and TRBJ2-3, with 9 nucleotides matching TRBD2. Germline CDR1 is MNHNS and CDR2 is SASEGT. The V segment lost 7 bases and the J segment 2 bases; nucleotides outside the gene matches: 7. The CDR3 loop spans 15 amino acids. The CDR3 protein is CASKALAGNTDTQYF. CDR3 DNA sequence: TGTGCCAGCAAAGCCCTAGCGGGAAACACAGATACGCAGTATTTT.

V usage is TRBV4-3 and J usage is TRBJ1-2, with 9 positions matching TRBD1. Trimming removed 4 bases from V and 3 bases from J; junction bases left unmatched: 15. CDR1 and CDR2 from the germline V gene are LGHNA and YSLEER. The CDR3 has 18 amino acids. The CDR3 sequence is CASSPTGGQGADDYGYTF. The CDR3 nucleotides are TGCGCCAGCAGCCCGACCGGGGGACAGGGCGCAGACGACTATGGCTACACCTTC.

The chain joins TRBV28 to TRBJ1-2, with a possible D match to TRBD1 (5 bases). CDR1 and CDR2 (germline): MDHEN, SYDVKM. This CDR3 is 13 amino acids long. V lost 7 bases and J lost 8, with 17 bases in between. This CDR3 reads CASTGGVLRGYTF. CDR3 coding DNA: TGTGCCAGCACGGGGGGGGTTTTGCGCGGCTACACCTTC.

The V and J genes are TRBV7-3 and TRBJ2-2; D gene unclear. Trimming cost V 1 base and J 7 bases, with 4 bases left between them. The germline V gene has CDR1 SGHTA and CDR2 FQGTGA. The CDR3 has 12 residues. The CDR3 nucleotides read TGTGCCAGCAGCTTAAATCACGGGGAGCTGTTTTTT. It translates to CASSLNHGELFF.

This sequence joins TRBV7-2 and TRBJ1-5; D is undetermined. Between the trimmed V and J ends, which lost 5 bases and 7 bases, there was a span of 12 bases. Germline CDR1 SGHTA, CDR2 FQGNSA. This CDR3 is built from 13 residues. In DNA form, the CDR3 reads TGTGCCAGCAGCCCCCGATGGAGGCAGCCCCAGCATTTT. Its protein is CASSPRWRQPQHF.

This clone occurred once. The chain recombines TRBV19 with TRBJ2-5; TRBD2 matches at 7 bases. CDR3 length: 14 residues. Trimming took 3 bases from V and 4 from J; bases not matched to a gene: 5. The V gene's germline CDR1 is LNHDA and CDR2 SQIVND (reference sequence). The CDR3 region has the DNA TGTGCCAGTAGTATCCGGACTAGTGGAGAGACCCAGTACTTC. Amino acids: CASSIRTSGETQYF.

The chain has TRBV7-9 and TRBJ1-1; 8 bases match TRBD1. V dropped 9 bases and J dropped 7; count of bases not matched to a gene: 19. The CDR3 length is 16 residues. From germline, CDR1 is SEHNR and CDR2 FQNEAQ (reference sequence). CDR3 sequence (DNA): TGTGCCAGTGCCGACTGGGACAGGCGCTCCATGTTTGAAGCTTTCTTT. Translated: CASADWDRRSMFEAFF.

This clone was seen once. This chain uses TRBV4-1 with TRBJ2-5; D call uncertain. Per germline, CDR1 MGHRA and CDR2 YSYEKL. This CDR3 contains 13 residues. Between the trimmed V and J ends, which lost 2 bases and 0 bases, there was a span of 4 bases. CDR3 in amino acids: CASSQFYQETQYF. CDR3 nucleotides: TGCGCCAGCAGCCAATTCTACCAAGAGACCCAGTACTTC.

V gene TRBV2 combines with J gene TRBJ1-1; TRBD1 might be the D (5 bases). The CDR3 covers 14 residues. CDR1 is SNHLY and CDR2 is FYNNEI in the germline V gene. The V end was cut by 3 bases, the J end by 3 bases, with 11 bases between. The CDR3 coding sequence is TGTGCCAGCAGTGATAGAGACAGATACACTGAAGCTTTCTTT. Residues: CASSDRDRYTEAFF.

V and J are TRBV27 and TRBJ2-7, with TRBD1 as a possible D gene (5 bases). CDR3 length equals 12 residues. CDR1 MNHEY and CDR2 SMNVEV come from the germline V gene (reference sequence). Trimming took 7 bases from V and 7 from J, leaving 14 bases between them. CDR3 sequence reads: CASTSRAGEQYF. The DNA for the CDR3 is TGTGCCAGCACCTCACGGGCAGGGGAGCAGTACTTC.

This chain links TRBV29-1 with TRBJ1-1; 8 nucleotides match TRBD1. V shed 7 bases and J 4 bases; nucleotides not matched to a gene: 8. This CDR3 comprises 13 residues. Germline V gene data show CDR1 as SQVTM and CDR2 as ANQGSEA. The CDR3 region is CSDTQGVVTEAFF. The CDR3, as DNA: TGCAGCGACACACAGGGGGTCGTCACTGAAGCTTTCTTT.

This clone was seen a handful of times. The DNA of the CDR3 is TGCGCCAGCAGGGAAGTGAGGAGACAGGGGGCCTCGGATCAGCCCCAGCATTTT. The encoded protein is CASREVRRQGASDQPQHF. The chain links TRBV10-1 to TRBJ1-5, with TRBD1 matching over 10 bases. The CDR3 is 18 amino acids. Germline trimming cut 6 bases from V and 5 bases from J; bases unmatched to any gene: 16. The germline CDR1 and CDR2 sequences are WNHNN and SYGVQD (reference sequence).

In its sample, this clone was seen a few times. V is TRBV28 and J is TRBJ2-1; a possible D gene is TRBD2 (6 bases). The V end was cut by 6 bases, the J end by 7 bases, with 13 bases between. The CDR3 has 13 amino acids. The V gene's germline CDR1 is MDHEN and CDR2 SYDVKM. The CDR3 DNA sequence: TGTGCCAGCAGGCGCCCGGGGAGGAATGAGCAGTTCTTC. Translating it yields CASRRPGRNEQFF.

The chain carries TRBV19 and TRBJ1-3; 7 bases are a match to TRBD1. With V trimmed by 5 bases and J by 3 bases, 10 bases remained unmatched. The CDR3 is made up of 16 amino acids. CDR1 is LNHDA and CDR2 is SQIVND in the germline V gene (reference sequence). The chain's CDR3 is CASSLPDREYGNTIYF. The CDR3 DNA follows: TGTGCCAGTAGTCTGCCTGACAGGGAATATGGAAACACCATATATTTT.

This clone occurred a few times. Because the CDR3 is missing its conserved closing phenylalanine or tryptophan, this is likely a read error. It is unclear where the CDR3 begins or ends on the DNA, so no DNA is shown, and the CDR3 is as TCRdb lists it. The chain couples TRBV28 to TRBJ2-7; TRBD2 is the table's D call, not checked against the DNA. The CDR3 has 13 amino acids, counting both end residues. Germline values: CDR1 MDHEN, CDR2 SYDVKM. CDR3 amino acids: CASSFVGLAGLYL.

CDR3 residues: CASSIGGQGAREQYF. The CDR3 DNA reads as TGTGCCAGTAGTATAGGTGGCCAGGGGGCAAGAGAGCAGTACTTC. The chain recombines TRBV19 with TRBJ2-7, with 8 bases that match TRBD1. Unmatched junction bases numbered 9, after V lost 1 base and J lost 7 bases. The CDR3 is made up of 15 amino acids. Germline loops: CDR1 LNHDA, CDR2 SQIVND (reference sequence).

This sequence joins TRBV19 and TRBJ2-5; perhaps TRBD1 as D (6 bases). The J call may be mistaken, given a closer DNA end match to TRBJ2-7. This CDR3 has 15 amino acids. The germline gives CDR1 LNHDA, CDR2 SQIVND (reference sequence). The CDR3 nucleotides are TGTGCCAGTAGTGGGGGCTGGAGTCCGCCCTACGAGCAGTACTTC. Amino acids: CASSGGWSPPYEQYF.

The chain couples TRBV11-2 to TRBJ2-1; TRBD2 matches 9 bases. Per the germline V gene, CDR1 is SGHAT and CDR2 is FQNNGV. The CDR3 runs to 16 residues. Germline trimming cut 1 base from V and 3 bases from J; bases unmatched to any gene: 4. Here the CDR3 reads CASSLAGREGYNEQFF. In nucleotides, the CDR3 is TGTGCCAGCAGCTTAGCCGGGCGGGAGGGCTACAATGAGCAGTTCTTC.